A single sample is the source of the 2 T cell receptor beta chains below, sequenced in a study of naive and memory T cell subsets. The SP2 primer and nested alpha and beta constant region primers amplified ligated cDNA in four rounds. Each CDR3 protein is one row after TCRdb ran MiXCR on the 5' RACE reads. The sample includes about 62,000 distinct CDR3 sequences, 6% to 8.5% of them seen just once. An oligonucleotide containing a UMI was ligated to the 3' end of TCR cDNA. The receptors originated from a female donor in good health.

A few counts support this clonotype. The CDR3 DNA reads TGTGCCAGCAGATCCGACAGGCAGAACACTGAAGCTTTCTTT. Translated, it gives CASRSDRQNTEAFF. This sequence joins TRBV25-1 and TRBJ1-1; D perhaps matches TRBD1 (6 bases). Between the trimmed V and J ends, which lost 6 bases and 1 base, there was a span of 12 bases. Looked up from germline, CDR1 is MGHDK and CDR2 is SYGVNS. This CDR3 has 14 residues.

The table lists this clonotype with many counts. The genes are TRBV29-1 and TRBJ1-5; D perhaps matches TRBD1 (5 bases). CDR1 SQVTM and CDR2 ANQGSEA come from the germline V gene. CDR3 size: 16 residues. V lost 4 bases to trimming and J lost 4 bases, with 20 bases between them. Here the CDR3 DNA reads TGCAGCGTTGTATATGGGGCCACCACTGGGAATCAGCCCCAGCATTTT. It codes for CSVVYGATTGNQPQHF.